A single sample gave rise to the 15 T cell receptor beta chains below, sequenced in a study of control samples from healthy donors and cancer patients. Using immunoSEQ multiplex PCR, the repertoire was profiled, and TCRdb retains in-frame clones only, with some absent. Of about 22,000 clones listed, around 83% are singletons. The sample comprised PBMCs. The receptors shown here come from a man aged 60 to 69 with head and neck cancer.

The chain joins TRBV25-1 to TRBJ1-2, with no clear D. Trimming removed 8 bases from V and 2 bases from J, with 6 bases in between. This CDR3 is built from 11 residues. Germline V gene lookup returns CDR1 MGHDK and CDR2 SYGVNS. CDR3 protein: CASGTNYGYTF. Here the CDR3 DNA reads TGTGCCAGCGGAACCAACTATGGCTACACCTTC.

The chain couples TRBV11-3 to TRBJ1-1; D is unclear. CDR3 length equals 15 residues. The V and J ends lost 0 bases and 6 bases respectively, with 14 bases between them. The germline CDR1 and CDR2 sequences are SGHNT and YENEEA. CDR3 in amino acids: CASSLDLRRHPEAFF. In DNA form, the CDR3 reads TGTGCCAGCAGCTTAGATCTCAGACGACATCCTGAAGCTTTCTTT.

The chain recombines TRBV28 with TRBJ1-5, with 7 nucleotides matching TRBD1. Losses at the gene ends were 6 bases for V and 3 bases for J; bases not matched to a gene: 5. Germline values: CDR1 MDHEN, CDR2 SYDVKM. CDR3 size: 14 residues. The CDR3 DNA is TGTGCCAGCAGCCAGGGGGGCGACAATCAGCCCCAGCATTTT. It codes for CASSQGGDNQPQHF.

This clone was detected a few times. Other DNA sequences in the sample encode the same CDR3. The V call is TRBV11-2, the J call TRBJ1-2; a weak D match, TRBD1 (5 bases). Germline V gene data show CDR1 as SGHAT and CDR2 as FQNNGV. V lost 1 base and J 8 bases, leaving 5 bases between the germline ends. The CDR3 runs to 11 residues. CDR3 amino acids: CASSLGGGYTF. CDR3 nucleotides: TGTGCCAGCAGCTTAGGGGGGGGCTACACCTTC.

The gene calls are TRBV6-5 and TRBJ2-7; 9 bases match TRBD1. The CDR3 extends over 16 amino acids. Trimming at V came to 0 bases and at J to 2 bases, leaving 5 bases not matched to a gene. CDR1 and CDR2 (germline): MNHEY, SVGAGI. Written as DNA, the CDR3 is TGTGCCAGCAGTTACTCGAAGGACAGGGGCACCTACGAGCAGTACTTC. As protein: CASSYSKDRGTYEQYF.

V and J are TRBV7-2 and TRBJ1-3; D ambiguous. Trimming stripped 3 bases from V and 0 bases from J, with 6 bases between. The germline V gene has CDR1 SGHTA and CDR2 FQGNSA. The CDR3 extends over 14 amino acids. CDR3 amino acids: CASSFTYSGNTIYF. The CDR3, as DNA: TGTGCCAGCAGCTTCACTTACTCTGGAAACACCATATATTTT.

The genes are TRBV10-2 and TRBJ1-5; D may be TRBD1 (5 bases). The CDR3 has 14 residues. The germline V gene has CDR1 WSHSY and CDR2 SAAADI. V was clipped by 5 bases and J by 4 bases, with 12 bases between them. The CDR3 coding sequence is TGCGCCAGCAGTACCGTGGGGCAAAATCAGCCCCAGCATTTT. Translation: CASSTVGQNQPQHF.

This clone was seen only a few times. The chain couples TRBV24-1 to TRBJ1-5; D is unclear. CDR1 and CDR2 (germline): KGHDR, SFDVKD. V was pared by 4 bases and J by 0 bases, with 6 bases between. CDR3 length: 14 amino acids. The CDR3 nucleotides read TGTGCCACCAGTGAGGCAGCTAGCAATCAGCCCCAGCATTTT. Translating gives CATSEAASNQPQHF.

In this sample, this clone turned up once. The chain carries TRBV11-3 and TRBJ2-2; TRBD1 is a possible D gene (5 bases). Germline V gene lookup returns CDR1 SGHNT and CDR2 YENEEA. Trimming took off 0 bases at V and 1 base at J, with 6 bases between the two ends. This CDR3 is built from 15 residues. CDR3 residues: CASSLDRGNTGELFF. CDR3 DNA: TGTGCCAGCAGCTTAGATAGGGGGAACACCGGGGAGCTGTTTTTT.

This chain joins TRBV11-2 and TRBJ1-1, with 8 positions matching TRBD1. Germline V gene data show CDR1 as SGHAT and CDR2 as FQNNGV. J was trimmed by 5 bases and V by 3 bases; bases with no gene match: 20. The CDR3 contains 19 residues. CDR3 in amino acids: CASSFRYLPDRVNATEAFF. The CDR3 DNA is TGTGCCAGCAGCTTCCGTTACTTACCGGACAGGGTCAATGCTACTGAAGCTTTCTTT.

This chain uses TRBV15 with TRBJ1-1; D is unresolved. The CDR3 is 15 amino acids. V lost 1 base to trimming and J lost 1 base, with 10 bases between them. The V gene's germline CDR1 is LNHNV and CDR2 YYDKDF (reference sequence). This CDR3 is CATSRGRPPNTEAFF. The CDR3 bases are TGTGCCACCAGCAGAGGCCGCCCTCCGAACACTGAAGCTTTCTTT.

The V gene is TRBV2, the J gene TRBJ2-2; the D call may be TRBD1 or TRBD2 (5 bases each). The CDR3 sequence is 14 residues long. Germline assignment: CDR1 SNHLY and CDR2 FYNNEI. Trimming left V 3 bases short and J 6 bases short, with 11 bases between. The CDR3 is CASSEGEGPGELFF. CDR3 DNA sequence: TGTGCCAGCAGTGAGGGTGAGGGGCCCGGGGAGCTGTTTTTT.

The CDR3 bases are TGCGCCAGCAGCGTCCGGGACAGGGGGTCCGAGCAGTACTTC. Amino acid sequence: CASSVRDRGSEQYF. This sequence joins TRBV5-1 and TRBJ2-7, with TRBD1 matching 11 bases. The CDR3 contains 14 residues. Germline CDR1 and CDR2: SGHRS and YFSETQ. J gave up 6 bases and V 4 bases, and 6 bases lay outside the gene matches. The full variable domain, its missing parts supplied by reference TRBV5-1 and TRBJ2-7, is KAGVTQTPRYLIKTRGQQVTLSCSPISGHRSVSWYQQTPGQGLQFLFEYFSETQRNKGNFPGRFSGRQFSNSRSEMNVSTLELGDSALYLCASSVRDRGSEQYFGPGTRLTVT.

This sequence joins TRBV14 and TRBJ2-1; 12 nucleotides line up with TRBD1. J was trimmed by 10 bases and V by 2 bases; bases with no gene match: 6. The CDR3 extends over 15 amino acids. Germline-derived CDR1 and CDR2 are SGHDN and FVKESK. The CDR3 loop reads CASSQTGTGGLEQFF. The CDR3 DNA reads TGTGCCAGCAGCCAAACCGGGACAGGGGGCTTAGAGCAGTTCTTC.

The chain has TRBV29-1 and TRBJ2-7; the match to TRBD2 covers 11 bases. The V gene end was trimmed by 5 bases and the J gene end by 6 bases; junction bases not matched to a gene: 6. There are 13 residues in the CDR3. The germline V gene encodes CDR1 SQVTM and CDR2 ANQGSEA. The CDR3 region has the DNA TGCAGCGTTTCGACTAGCGGGGTTTCCGAGCAGTACTTC. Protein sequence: CSVSTSGVSEQYF.